These 2 T cell receptor beta chains came from one sample sequenced in a study of cytomegalovirus exposure and HLA in healthy donors. Vbeta (60) and Jbeta (13) primers were used in the PCR. Assay used: immunoSEQ multiplex PCR; TCRdb lists only in-frame clones, some missing. The data contain about 150,000 clones, approximately 72% of them singletons. The sequenced sample was PBMCs. The receptors shown here come from a man between 18 and 29 years old in good health and CMV-seronegative.

The V call is TRBV29-1, the J call TRBJ1-1; 8 bases line up with TRBD1. This CDR3 comprises 15 residues. Losses at the gene ends were 7 bases for V and 4 bases for J; bases not matched to a gene: 14. Germline V gene data show CDR1 as SQVTM and CDR2 as ANQGSEA. CDR3 DNA: TGCAGCGCCTTGGGACAGGTTAACCAGGGCACTGAAGCTTTCTTT. It translates to CSALGQVNQGTEAFF.

This clone is a singleton in its sample. This chain connects TRBV18 to TRBJ2-7, with D possibly being TRBD2 (6 bases). The ends were cut back, 3 bases at V and 3 bases at J, with 12 bases in the middle. This CDR3 has 14 amino acids. Germline V CDR1 and CDR2: KGHSH, LQKENI. CDR3 sequence reads: CASSPGGFLYEQYF. Written as DNA, the CDR3 is TGTGCCAGCTCACCCGGAGGGTTCCTCTACGAGCAGTACTTC.